This T cell receptor (beta chain) was found in a study of T cell responses to AZD1222 COVID-19 vaccine. The protocol was immunoSEQ multiplex PCR, while the TCRdb copy is restricted to in-frame clones and leaves out a portion. The table lists about 130,000 clones, around 92% of them singletons. Worth noting for this clone: Its antigen is unknown.

This CDR3 comprises 11 residues. CDR1 is SNHLY and CDR2 is FYNNEI in the germline V gene. V lost 7 bases and J lost 1, with 4 bases in between. Regarding the study as a whole: Close to half of spike-specific TCRs reportedly recognize unmutated variant regions. Spike-specific TCR repertoires showed rising breadth and depth after two AZD1222 doses. No day 14 peak samples; only post-peak repertoires were characterized.

The clonotype originates from an adult in good health. The source was peripheral blood, collected on day 0 of AZD1222 vaccination. The chain links TRBV2 to TRBJ1-1; D gene uncertain. The CDR3 loop is CASNENTEAFF. CDR3 coding DNA: TGTGCCAGCAACGAGAACACTGAAGCTTTCTTT.